This entry lists 20 T cell receptor beta chains sequenced from one sample in a study of tumor and adjacent non-tumor tissue in lung cancer. TCRbeta libraries were built with three rounds of nested PCR, modified from ARM-PCR. From the multiplex PCR reads, TCRdb called clonotypes with MiXCR, one entry per CDR3 protein. The sample contains some 90,000 distinct CDR3 sequences, roughly 62% of which appear only once. The template was RNA from unsorted bulk tissue. The sample taken for sequencing was lung tumor tissue. The source is a man between 65 and 85 years old with non-small cell lung cancer.

In regard to this clonotype: Germline and junction disagree at one end, which may indicate a read error. CDR3 in amino acids: CAASDHQLAGIHGTQYF. DNA of the CDR3: TGCGCCGCCAGTGATCATCAACTAGCGGGGATTCACGGTACGCAGTATTTT. The chain is built from TRBV24-1 and TRBJ2-3; 10 positions match TRBD2. From germline, CDR1 is KGHDR and CDR2 SFDVKD. There are 17 residues in the CDR3.

A few counts support this clonotype. The rearrangement uses TRBV19 and TRBJ1-5; D is unclear. V was cut by 9 bases and J by 7 bases, with 13 bases left in between. In germline, CDR1 is LNHDA, CDR2 SQIVND (reference sequence). The CDR3 loop spans 12 amino acids. The CDR3 loop is CASNLGWQPQHF. For the CDR3, the DNA is TGTGCCAGCAACCTGGGGTGGCAGCCCCAGCATTTT.

This clonotype was seen once. This chain uses TRBV29-1 with TRBJ1-1; 7 bases agree with TRBD1. Germline CDR1 and CDR2: SQVTM and ANQGSEA. There are 14 residues in the CDR3. J gave up 14 bases and V 6 bases, and 21 bases lay outside the gene matches. CDR3 sequence (DNA): TGCAGCGTGCCGACGGCAGGGGGGGGGCTCTGGGCCTTCTTT. It encodes CSVPTAGGGLWAFF.

This clonotype was found many times. The rearrangement joins TRBV5-5 to TRBJ2-5; the match to TRBD2 covers 15 bases. The germline CDR1 and CDR2 sequences are SGHKS and YYEKEE (reference sequence). The CDR3 runs to 18 residues. The V gene end was trimmed by 4 bases and the J gene end by 5 bases; junction bases not matched to a gene: 12. In DNA form, the CDR3 reads TGTGCCAGCAGCCCTAGGACTAGCGGGAGGGCCTTGGGGGAGACCCAGTACTTC. It codes for CASSPRTSGRALGETQYF.

The chain employs TRBV12-3 or TRBV12-4 and TRBJ1-5; TRBD1 might be the D (6 bases). The CDR3 length is 16 residues. Between the trimmed V and J ends, which lost 7 bases and 0 bases, there was a span of 16 bases. For the CDR3, the DNA is TGTGCCAGCACTCTCGGAACAGGGAGTAGCAATCAGCCCCAGCATTTT. Residues: CASTLGTGSSNQPQHF.

As regards this clonotype: One junction end does not reproduce the germline sequence, and a read error may be involved. The chain employs TRBV11-2 and TRBJ2-7, with TRBD1 matching over 10 bases. Germline-derived CDR1 and CDR2 are SGHAT and FQNNGV. The CDR3 sequence is 14 residues long. The DNA for the CDR3 is TGTGCCGGCAGCCCAAGGACAGGGGGGTACGTGCAGTACTTC. The encoded protein is CAGSPRTGGYVQYF.

On this clonotype itself: At one boundary the junction diverges from the germline segment, which might be a read error. This rearrangement joins TRBV5-4 to TRBJ2-6, with D perhaps TRBD1 (6 bases). The CDR3 spans 21 residues. Germline V gene sequence: CDR1 SGHNT, CDR2 YYREEE (reference sequence). CDR3: CASSFGPETGQIVSGTNVLTF. The CDR3 DNA follows: TGTGCCAGCAGCTTCGGACCCGAGACAGGACAGATTGTCTCTGGGACCAACGTCCTGACTTTC.

As to this clonotype: Mismatch with germline at one junction end may stem from a read error. The chain recombines TRBV29-1 with TRBJ2-3; D possibly uses TRBD1 or TRBD2 (5 bases each). Looked up from germline, CDR1 is SQVTM and CDR2 is ANQGSEA. CDR3 size: 14 residues. CDR3 protein: CSVALLRGQDTQYF. Written as DNA, the CDR3 is TGCAGCGTTGCCCTCTTGAGGGGCCAAGATACGCAGTATTTC.

Only a few counts were recorded for this clonotype. The junction does not match germline at one end; this may be a read error. The genes are TRBV11-2 and TRBJ2-1, with TRBD1 identical over 8 bases. Germline V lookup: CDR1 SGHAT, CDR2 FQNNGV. The CDR3 contains 15 residues. CDR3 sequence: CSSSGRGTGGNEQFF. In DNA form, the CDR3 reads TGTTCCAGCTCCGGTCGGGGGACAGGTGGCAATGAGCAGTTCTTC.

The chain joins TRBV6-4 to TRBJ2-2, with D possibly being TRBD1 (5 bases). Germline V gene lookup returns CDR1 MRHNA and CDR2 SNTAGT. The V and J ends lost 0 bases and 2 bases respectively, with 10 bases between them. This CDR3 has 16 amino acids. The CDR3 loop is CASSDSRQSNTGELFF. The CDR3 nucleotides read TGTGCCAGCAGTGACTCAAGACAGTCTAACACCGGGGAGCTGTTTTTT.

Points on this clonotype: At one boundary the junction diverges from the germline segment, which might be a read error. J is TRBJ2-7 and V is TRBV10-2; TRBD2 matches at 9 bases. Germline lookup yields CDR1 WSHSY and CDR2 SAAADI. This CDR3 region has 15 residues. CDR3 sequence (DNA): TGCGCCAACAGTGCGGAAGTAGCGGGAGTGGCCGAGCAGTACTTC. This gives the protein CANSAEVAGVAEQYF.

In its sample, this clonotype was seen once. One end of the junction does not line up with germline, which may come from a read error. This rearrangement joins TRBV4-1 to TRBJ2-7; D unresolved. The germline gives CDR1 MGHRA, CDR2 YSYEKL. This CDR3 comprises 16 residues. CDR3 region: CTSSQEDAVYSYEQYF. CDR3 DNA sequence: TGCACCAGCAGCCAAGAAGATGCGGTCTACTCCTACGAGCAGTACTTC.

On this clonotype: This CDR3 fails to terminate in the conserved phenylalanine or tryptophan, so it likely reflects a read error. The DNA is left out, because the CDR3 cannot be placed on it with certainty; the CDR3 is given as TCRdb lists it. The CDR3: CASSLDLAGDSGRYS. The V call is TRBV11-2, the J call TRBJ2-7; the listed D gene, TRBD2, was not tested against the DNA. Counting both end residues, the CDR3 totals 15 amino acids. Germline V gene sequence: CDR1 SGHAT, CDR2 FQNNGV.

As to this clonotype: A junction boundary mismatches the germline segment, possibly from a read error. The genes are TRBV11-2 and TRBJ2-1; D may be TRBD1 or TRBD2 (6 bases each). The V gene's germline CDR1 is SGHAT and CDR2 FQNNGV. CDR3 size: 14 residues. CDR3 loop: CASSLDEGGNEKFF. Here the CDR3 DNA reads TGTGCCAGCAGCTTAGATGAGGGGGGCAATGAGAAGTTCTTC.

This clonotype appeared a single time. V usage is TRBV11-2 and J usage is TRBJ1-6, with D possibly being TRBD1 (6 bases). The length of the CDR3 is 16 residues. The germline gives CDR1 SGHAT, CDR2 FQNNGV. The DNA for the CDR3 is TGTGTCTGCAGCTTAGATTCGCGGACAGTTCTCTCACCCCTCCACTTT. Translated: CVCSLDSRTVLSPLHF.

This sequence joins TRBV6-5 and TRBJ1-2; TRBD1 might be the D (5 bases). The germline CDR1 and CDR2 sequences are MNHEY and SVGAGI. Trimming stripped 4 bases from V and 2 bases from J, with 14 bases between. The CDR3 length is 15 residues. The CDR3 DNA reads as TGTGCCAGCAGTTCCCGGGACGGACGCAACTATGGCTACACCTTC. It yields the protein CASSSRDGRNYGYTF.

The CDR3 protein is CASSQAGEVSRCEQFF. The CDR3 nucleotides are TGTGCCAGCAGTCAAGCTGGGGAGGTTAGTCGCTGCGAGCAGTTCTTC. The chain carries TRBV11-1 and TRBJ2-1; weak D call: TRBD2 (6 bases). CDR3 length: 16 residues. With 6 bases removed from V and 10 bases from J, the gap between germline ends came to 25 bases. Germline V lookup: CDR1 SGHAT, CDR2 FQDESV (reference sequence). The full variable domain, with the rest looked up from reference TRBV11-1 and TRBJ2-1, is EAEVAQSPRYKITEKSQAVAFWCDPISGHATLYWYRQILGQGPELLVQFQDESVVDDSQLPKDRFSAERLKGVDSTLKIQPAELGDSAMYLCASSQAGEVSRCEQFFGPGTRLTVL.

As regards this clonotype: At one end, the junction sequence differs from germline, possibly due to a read error. The chain couples TRBV11-2 to TRBJ2-1, with D tentatively TRBD2 (6 bases). Germline loops: CDR1 SGHAT, CDR2 FQNNGV. This CDR3 has 16 amino acids. CDR3 loop: CAISSYDRGRNDEQFF. CDR3 in DNA: TGTGCCATCAGCTCCTATGACAGAGGGAGGAACGATGAGCAGTTCTTC.

This clonotype was seen only a few times. The chain carries TRBV20-1 and TRBJ2-5; TRBD1 is a possible D gene (6 bases). V shed 3 bases and J shed 2 bases, with 19 bases lying between them. In germline, CDR1 is DFQATT, CDR2 SNEGSKA (reference sequence). The CDR3 sequence is 16 residues long. The CDR3 coding sequence is TGCAGTGCTAGCAGGAAGCGACAGGTCCCTCAAGAGACCCAGTACTTC. Protein: CSASRKRQVPQETQYF.

On this clonotype itself: With a much larger clone just one base away, this may be a read error. CDR3 in DNA: TGCAGTGTTAGTCAGGGGGCGGACACCATATATTTT. Residues: CSVSQGADTIYF. The rearrangement links TRBV20-1 to TRBJ1-3, with 8 bases that match TRBD1. This CDR3 has 12 residues. Trimming removed 7 bases from V and 8 bases from J; junction bases left unmatched: 7. Germline V gene lookup returns CDR1 DFQATT and CDR2 SNEGSKA (reference sequence).